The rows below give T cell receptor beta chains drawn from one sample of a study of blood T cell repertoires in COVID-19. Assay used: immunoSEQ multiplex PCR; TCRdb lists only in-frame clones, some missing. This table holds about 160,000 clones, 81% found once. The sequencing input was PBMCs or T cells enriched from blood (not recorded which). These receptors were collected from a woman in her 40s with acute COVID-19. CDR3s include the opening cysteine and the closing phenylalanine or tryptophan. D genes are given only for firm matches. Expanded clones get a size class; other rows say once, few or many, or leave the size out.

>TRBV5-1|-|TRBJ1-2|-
TGCGCCAGCAGCTTGGGACTCCCGCGCGCAAACTATGGCTACACCTTC
CASSLGLPRANYGYTF
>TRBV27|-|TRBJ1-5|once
TGTGCCAGCTCCCAAGGGAGGGGCTGGGATCAGCCCCAGCATTTT
CASSQGRGWDQPQHF
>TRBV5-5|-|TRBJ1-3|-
TGTGCCAGCAGCTTGGCTTACTCTGGAAACACCATATATTTT
CASSLAYSGNTIYF
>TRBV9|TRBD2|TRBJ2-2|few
TGTGCCAGCAGCCCGGGACTAGCGGATCCCCCCGGGGAGCTGTTTTTT
CASSPGLADPPGELFF
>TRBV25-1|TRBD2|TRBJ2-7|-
TGTGCCAGCAGTCCACAGGGACTAGCGGGCTCTTACGAGCAGTACTTC
CASSPQGLAGSYEQYF
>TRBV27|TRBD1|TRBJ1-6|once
TGTGCCAGCACCTTCTCCCGACCGGGACAGGGATATAATTCACCCCTCCACTTT
CASTFSRPGQGYNSPLHF
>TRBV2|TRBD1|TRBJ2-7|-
TGTGCCAGCAGTGAAGCCCTGGGACAGATCTACGAGCAGTACTTC
CASSEALGQIYEQYF
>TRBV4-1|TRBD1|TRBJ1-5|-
TGCGCCAGCAGCCAAGAGGGACAGGGACCCAATCAGCCCCAGCATTTT
CASSQEGQGPNQPQHF
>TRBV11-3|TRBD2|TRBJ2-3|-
TGTGCCAGCAGCTTAAATATAGCGGGAGAATACACAGATACGCAGTATTTT
CASSLNIAGEYTDTQYF
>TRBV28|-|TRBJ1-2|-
TGTGCCAGCAGTTTAGGCAGGGCTCGTGGCTACACCTTC
CASSLGRARGYTF
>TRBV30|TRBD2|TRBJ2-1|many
TGTGCCTGGACCCTGGGACTAGCGGGAGCCCAAGAGCAGTTCTTC
CAWTLGLAGAQEQFF
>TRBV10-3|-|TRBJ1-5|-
TGTGCCATCAGTGAAGGGACACTGGGCAATCAGCCCCAGCATTTT
CAISEGTLGNQPQHF
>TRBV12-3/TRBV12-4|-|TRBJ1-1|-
TGTGCCAGCGGGTCCGGGACAGAAGCTTTCTTT
CASGSGTEAFF
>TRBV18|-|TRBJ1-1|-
TGTGCCAGCTCACCGAATGCCGCCAGGGGCATCACTGAAGCTTTCTTT
CASSPNAARGITEAFF
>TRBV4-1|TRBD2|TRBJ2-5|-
TGCGCCAGCAGCGCGAGTAAGGGGCGGGGGGAGACCCAGTACTTC
CASSASKGRGETQYF
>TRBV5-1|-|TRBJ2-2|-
TGCGCCAGTACGGCCGCTACAGCGAACACCGGGGAGCTGTTTTTT
CASTAATANTGELFF
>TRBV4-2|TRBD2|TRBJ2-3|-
TGTGCCAGCAGCCAAGATGGTAGCGGGGGAGATACGCAGTATTTT
CASSQDGSGGDTQYF
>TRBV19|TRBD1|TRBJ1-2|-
TGTGCCAGTAGTAGACAGGGACGAAAAGGCTACACCTTC
CASSRQGRKGYTF